This T cell receptor beta chain stems from a study of blood T cell repertoires in COVID-19. On the study more broadly: COVID-19 samples from acute and convalescent phases originated in the United States, Italy and Spain. PBMCs, B-cell-depleted T cells, or T cells were the source of the cDNA or gDNA that made up the material.

The V end lost 5 bases, the J end lost 6 bases, and 18 bases lay between the germline ends. The CDR3 is made up of 15 amino acids. Germline-derived CDR1 and CDR2 are MNHEY and SVGAGI. How the authors handled the data: By means of reference gene primer amplification, nucleated cell counts were estimated. Data came from immunoSEQ multiplex PCR; TCRdb stores just in-frame clones and leaves some out. The V and J calls and clone size are taken from that table; D and trimming were inferred from the DNA. The sample shows around 100,000 clones, roughly 81% of them seen only once. Sequencing was carried out using peripheral blood. This TCR was sampled from a man in his forties with acute or convalescent COVID-19. The chain is built from TRBV6-5 and TRBJ2-3; TRBD2 might be the D (5 bases). The CDR3: CASSPDGLRGDTQYF. The CDR3 DNA is TGTGCCAGCAGTCCTGACGGGCTCCGAGGGGATACGCAGTATTTT.